This entry lists 29 T cell receptor beta chains sequenced from one sample in a study of T cells in Graves' hyperthyroidism and ophthalmopathy. RNA transcripts served as the template for amplifying TCR beta CDR3 regions. HTBI primers drove first-round RT-PCR of the TCR CDR3. MiXCR, run by TCRdb on the multiplex PCR reads, gives a single entry per CDR3 protein. The sample has some 270,000 distinct CDR3 sequences; 10% to 15% are singletons. Source material: blood. The receptor set was obtained from a woman in her twenties or thirties with Graves' hyperthyroidism that later progressed to Graves' ophthalmopathy.

This clonotype was seen many times. The chain couples TRBV4-1 to TRBJ1-2, with a weak D call TRBD1 (6 bases). Germline values: CDR1 MGHRA, CDR2 YSYEKL. V shed 0 bases and J shed 4 bases, with 12 bases lying between them. This CDR3 is built from 15 residues. The CDR3 nucleotides are TGCGCCAGCAGCCAAGAAGCCGGGGGCTCCTATGGCTACACCTTC. This sequence encodes CASSQEAGGSYGYTF.

The CDR3 nucleotides are TGTGCCAGCAGCCTCTGGGAAGATAGCACAGATACGCAGTATTTT. Its translation is CASSLWEDSTDTQYF. V usage is TRBV5-6 and J usage is TRBJ2-3, with D hard to call. In germline, CDR1 is SGHDT, CDR2 YYEEEE. The CDR3 consists of 15 residues. V lost 4 bases, J lost 0 bases, and 12 bases lay in between.

This clonotype was detected only a few times. The V gene is TRBV18, the J gene TRBJ1-3, with a weak D call TRBD1 (5 bases). Per germline, CDR1 KGHSH and CDR2 LQKENI. V was trimmed by 6 bases and J by 4 bases, leaving 13 bases between them. CDR3 length: 14 residues. CDR3 in DNA: TGTGCCAGCTCGTCTGGCGACAGAGGAAACACCATATATTTT. Encoded protein: CASSSGDRGNTIYF.

CDR3 protein: CATSSPTAAPNEKLFF. The DNA for the CDR3 is TGTGCCACCAGCAGTCCCACGGCGGCTCCTAATGAAAAACTGTTTTTT. The chain has TRBV15 and TRBJ1-4; no clear D. Looked up from germline, CDR1 is LNHNV and CDR2 is YYDKDF (reference sequence). The CDR3 consists of 16 residues. V was shortened by 3 bases and J by 3 bases, with 14 bases between the two germline ends.

This clonotype was found many times. The gene calls are TRBV28 and TRBJ1-5; D ambiguous. Germline lookup yields CDR1 MDHEN and CDR2 SYDVKM. Trimming took off 5 bases at V and 0 bases at J, with 17 bases between the two ends. The CDR3 totals 17 residues. The DNA for the CDR3 is TGTGCCAGCAGTCCCCCGTTTTTTGCTAATAGCAATCAGCCCCAGCATTTT. Translating it yields CASSPPFFANSNQPQHF.

In its sample, this clonotype was seen many times. This chain links TRBV6-1 with TRBJ2-7; D unresolved. The CDR3 sequence is 14 residues long. Germline V gene data show CDR1 as MNHNS and CDR2 as SASEGT. V lost 0 bases and J lost 4, with 10 bases in between. This chain's CDR3 is CASSEAAFVYEQYF. The CDR3 DNA is TGTGCCAGCAGTGAAGCGGCTTTTGTTTACGAGCAGTACTTC.

This clonotype was recorded many times. The chain carries TRBV2 and TRBJ2-7; D ambiguous. Trimming removed 5 bases at V and 6 bases at J, with 8 bases between. The germline V gene encodes CDR1 SNHLY and CDR2 FYNNEI. The CDR3 covers 11 residues. The CDR3 nucleotides are TGTGCCAGCAGTTACATAAGCGAGCAGTACTTC. This sequence encodes CASSYISEQYF.

This clonotype was counted at least ten times. The chain recombines TRBV28 with TRBJ2-7; 8 nucleotides agree with TRBD2. The CDR3 runs to 15 residues. V was pared by 7 bases and J by 3 bases, with 11 bases of the junction left unmatched. Germline values: CDR1 MDHEN, CDR2 SYDVKM. The CDR3 loop is CASTSGAGGFYEQYF. The CDR3 nucleotides read TGTGCCAGCACCTCAGGCGCGGGAGGCTTCTACGAGCAGTACTTC.

In its sample, this clonotype was seen a few times. The chain has TRBV27 and TRBJ2-7; 12 bases are shared with TRBD2. Trimming took 6 bases from V and 1 from J; bases not matched to a gene: 7. Germline lookup yields CDR1 MNHEY and CDR2 SMNVEV (reference sequence). CDR3 size: 16 residues. This chain's CDR3 is CASRSNLAGGSYEQYF. The DNA of the CDR3 is TGTGCCAGCAGATCAAACCTAGCGGGAGGGTCCTACGAGCAGTACTTC.

The DNA of the CDR3 is TGTGCCAGCAGTCAAGGCCGGGACCGCTCGGAGCAGTACTTC. Translation gives CASSQGRDRSEQYF. This chain connects TRBV6-1 to TRBJ2-7, with D perhaps matching TRBD1 or TRBD2 (5 bases each). The V and J ends lost 5 bases and 7 bases respectively, with 18 bases between them. The CDR3 extends over 14 amino acids. Germline lookup yields CDR1 MNHNS and CDR2 SASEGT.

This clonotype came up a few times. This chain uses TRBV6-5 with TRBJ1-6; tentatively, D is TRBD1 (5 bases). This CDR3 has 15 residues. V was cut by 2 bases and J by 7 bases, with 12 bases left in between. Germline values: CDR1 MNHEY, CDR2 SVGAGI. The DNA for the CDR3 is TGTGCCAGCAGTTACCCCCCAGGGACGAATTCACCCCTCCACTTT. As protein: CASSYPPGTNSPLHF.

The sample holds many counts of this clonotype. The chain recombines TRBV12-3 or TRBV12-4 with TRBJ2-1; D call uncertain. This CDR3 is built from 16 residues. Between the trimmed V and J ends, which lost 5 bases and 0 bases, there was a span of 14 bases. CDR3 loop: CASSLPGVSSYNEQFF. The CDR3 DNA reads as TGTGCCAGCAGTCTCCCCGGCGTCAGCTCCTACAATGAGCAGTTCTTC.

This clonotype was picked up many times. CDR3 nucleotides: TGTGCCAGCAGTGTCTCCAGGACTAGCGGCCAAGAGACCCAGTACTTC. This gives the protein CASSVSRTSGQETQYF. The chain has TRBV2 and TRBJ2-5, with 10 bases lining up with TRBD2. Germline V gives CDR1 SNHLY, CDR2 FYNNEI. This CDR3 has 16 residues. V lost 4 bases to trimming and J lost 1 base; unmatched junction nucleotides: 6. The variable domain in full, with the rest retrieved from reference TRBV2 and TRBJ2-5, is EPEVTQTPSHQVTQMGQEVILRCVPISNHLYFYWYRQILGQKVEFLVSFYNNEISEKSEIFDDQFSVERPDGSNFTLKIRSTKLEDSAMYFCASSVSRTSGQETQYFGPGTRLLVL.

This clonotype was counted ten times or more. This chain connects TRBV13 to TRBJ1-3; 8 bases map to TRBD1. The CDR3 runs 14 residues. Unmatched junction bases numbered 3, after V lost 1 base and J lost 7 bases. Germline V gene data show CDR1 as PRHDT and CDR2 as FYEKMQ (reference sequence). This CDR3 is CASSLVQGANTIYF. The CDR3 bases are TGTGCCAGCAGCTTAGTCCAGGGGGCCAACACCATATATTTT.

V and J are TRBV19 and TRBJ2-1; no clear D. Germline V gives CDR1 LNHDA, CDR2 SQIVND (reference sequence). Trimming shortened V by 3 bases and J by 7 bases, and 7 bases separated the two germline ends. The CDR3 has 12 amino acids. The CDR3 is CASSISENEQFF. CDR3 nucleotide sequence: TGTGCCAGTAGTATCAGCGAGAATGAGCAGTTCTTC.

This chain joins TRBV28 and TRBJ2-1, with unresolved D. The length of the CDR3 is 14 residues. V lost 11 bases to trimming and J lost 0 bases, with 14 bases between them. The V gene's germline CDR1 is MDHEN and CDR2 SYDVKM. The CDR3 loop reads CAGSGPGSYNEQFF. The CDR3 coding sequence is TGTGCCGGCTCCGGGCCCGGCTCCTACAATGAGCAGTTCTTC.

This chain uses TRBV20-1 with TRBJ2-1; D might be TRBD1 or TRBD2, each matching 8 bases. The CDR3 is made up of 18 amino acids. Germline loops: CDR1 DFQATT, CDR2 SNEGSKA (reference sequence). CDR3: CNAGGQGSLSGSYNEQFF. CDR3 coding DNA: TGCAATGCGGGAGGACAGGGATCTTTATCTGGTTCCTACAATGAGCAGTTCTTC.

This clonotype showed up many times. The J gene is TRBJ2-7, the V gene TRBV9, with D maybe TRBD2 (6 bases). Germline CDR1 is SGDLS and CDR2 is YYNGEE. CDR3 length: 15 amino acids. V gave up 3 bases and J gave up 5 bases, with 18 bases separating them. Here the CDR3 reads CASSGTGTPWDEQYF. DNA of the CDR3: TGTGCCAGCAGCGGAACCGGGACTCCATGGGACGAGCAGTACTTC.

V is TRBV3-1 and J is TRBJ1-1; D uncertain. V lost 1 base and J lost 6, with 12 bases in between. The length of the CDR3 is 14 residues. In germline, CDR1 is LGHDT, CDR2 YNNKEL (reference sequence). The CDR3 loop is CASSQGRQVPEAFF. DNA for the CDR3: TGTGCCAGCAGCCAAGGACGTCAAGTCCCTGAAGCTTTCTTT.

This clonotype was recorded a few times. V gene TRBV24-1 combines with J gene TRBJ2-3, with D perhaps matching TRBD1 or TRBD2 (6 bases each). The CDR3 length is 16 residues. From germline, CDR1 is KGHDR and CDR2 SFDVKD. Trimming stripped 3 bases from V and 7 bases from J, with 19 bases between. The CDR3 nucleotides read TGTGCCACCAGTGATCAGGGGTCTTGGGACTCCTATACGCAGTATTTT. Its protein is CATSDQGSWDSYTQYF.

This clonotype was found many times. The chain employs TRBV2 and TRBJ2-3, with a tentative D call TRBD1 (5 bases). The V gene lost 4 bases and the J gene lost 5 bases, with 7 bases spanning the gap. This CDR3 is built from 12 residues. CDR1 and CDR2 (germline): SNHLY, FYNNEI. CDR3 in DNA: TGTGCCAGCAGTGGACAGAGAGATACGCAGTATTTT. The encoded protein is CASSGQRDTQYF.

This clonotype was seen at least ten times. The chain recombines TRBV5-1 with TRBJ2-2; D may match TRBD1 or TRBD2 (6 bases each). The germline gives CDR1 SGHRS, CDR2 YFSETQ. The CDR3 consists of 16 residues. Trimming took off 3 bases at V and 4 bases at J, with 16 bases between the two ends. In DNA form, the CDR3 reads TGCGCCAGCAGCTCGACGGGGGCGTCGAGCACCGGGGAGCTGTTTTTT. Translation: CASSSTGASSTGELFF.

This clonotype was recorded at least ten times. J is TRBJ2-7 and V is TRBV29-1; TRBD2 matches at 16 bases. This CDR3 is built from 17 residues. Germline CDR1 and CDR2: SQVTM and ANQGSEA. V gave up 4 bases and J gave up 3 bases; unmatched junction bases: 9. For the CDR3, the DNA is TGCAGCGTTGCGGGACTAGCGGGAGGGCCTTCAGACTACGAGCAGTACTTC. Translation: CSVAGLAGGPSDYEQYF.

This clonotype was seen many times. CDR3 DNA sequence: TGCAGTGCTCAACCTCTGAGGGGGCGAAGTTCCGAGACCCAGTACTTC. It is translated as CSAQPLRGRSSETQYF. The chain combines TRBV20-1 with TRBJ2-5; 7 bases align to TRBD1. Germline trimming cut 5 bases from V and 5 bases from J; bases unmatched to any gene: 17. This CDR3 contains 16 residues. Germline lookup yields CDR1 DFQATT and CDR2 SNEGSKA (reference sequence).

This clonotype was seen only a few times. The chain recombines TRBV20-1 with TRBJ2-7, with TRBD2 identical over 8 bases. Germline values: CDR1 DFQATT, CDR2 SNEGSKA (reference sequence). The CDR3 is 14 residues long. J was trimmed by 4 bases and V by 2 bases; bases with no gene match: 7. Written as DNA, the CDR3 is TGCAGTGCTAGATTTGCCCGGGAGGGGTACGAGCAGTACTTC. Its translation: CSARFAREGYEQYF.

The chain uses TRBV3-1 and TRBJ2-1; TRBD2 might be the D (5 bases). This CDR3 contains 16 residues. Trimming cost V 3 bases and J 4 bases, with 16 bases left between them. In germline, CDR1 is LGHDT, CDR2 YNNKEL (reference sequence). CDR3 in amino acids: CASSQRVERDYNEQFF. DNA for the CDR3: TGTGCCAGCAGCCAGCGGGTGGAGAGGGATTACAATGAGCAGTTCTTC.

This clonotype was seen at least ten times. The chain recombines TRBV18 with TRBJ1-4, with TRBD1 matching 9 bases. The CDR3 extends over 18 amino acids. Germline V gene lookup returns CDR1 KGHSH and CDR2 LQKENI. V shed 3 bases and J 2 bases; nucleotides not matched to a gene: 10. The CDR3 region is CASSPVPGQGMTNEKLFF. CDR3 nucleotide sequence: TGTGCCAGCTCACCCGTCCCGGGACAGGGAATGACTAATGAAAAACTGTTTTTT.

This clonotype was recorded at least ten times. This sequence joins TRBV7-2 and TRBJ2-7, with 12 positions matching TRBD1. Germline lookup yields CDR1 SGHTA and CDR2 FQGNSA. The ends lost 1 base at V and 7 bases at J; junction bases unmatched: 8. This CDR3 region has 16 residues. This CDR3 reads CASSLVAGQGAGEQYF. The CDR3, as DNA: TGTGCCAGCAGCTTAGTAGCGGGACAGGGGGCGGGTGAGCAGTACTTC.

The rearrangement links TRBV5-1 to TRBJ2-6, with D perhaps TRBD2 (5 bases). The V end lost 1 base, the J end lost 0 bases, and 14 bases lay between the germline ends. Germline V CDR1 and CDR2: SGHRS, YFSETQ. The CDR3 spans 18 residues. The CDR3 protein is CASSLRSPGSSGANVLTF. CDR3 DNA: TGCGCCAGCAGCTTGAGGTCGCCTGGGAGCTCTGGGGCCAACGTCCTGACTTTC.